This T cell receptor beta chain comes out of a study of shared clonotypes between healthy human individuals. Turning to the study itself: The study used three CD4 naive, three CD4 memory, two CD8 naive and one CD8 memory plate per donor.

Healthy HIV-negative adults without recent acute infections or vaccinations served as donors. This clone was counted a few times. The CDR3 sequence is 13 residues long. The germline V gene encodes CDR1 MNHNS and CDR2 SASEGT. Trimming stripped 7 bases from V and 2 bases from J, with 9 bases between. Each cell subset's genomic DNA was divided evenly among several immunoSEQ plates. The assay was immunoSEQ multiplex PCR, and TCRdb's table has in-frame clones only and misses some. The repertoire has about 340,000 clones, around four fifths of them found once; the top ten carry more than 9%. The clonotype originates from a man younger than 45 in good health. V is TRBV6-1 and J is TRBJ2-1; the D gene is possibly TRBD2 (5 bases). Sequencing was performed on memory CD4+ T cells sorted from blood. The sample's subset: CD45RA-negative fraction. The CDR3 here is CASTSGTYNEQFF. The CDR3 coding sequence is TGTGCCAGCACCTCCGGGACCTACAATGAGCAGTTCTTC.